These T cell receptor beta chains were read from a single sample in a study of identical twins. In TCRdb, the 5' RACE reads were re-called with MiXCR into one record per CDR3 protein. This table holds around 1.7 million distinct CDR3 sequences, under 35% found once. Sequencing was performed on cord blood. These receptors were taken from a newborn girl in good health. Each CDR3 is given with its conserved first and last residue. Fields, in order: J gene, clone size, V gene, D gene, CDR3 protein, CDR3 DNA. The D gene is left open where the match is weak. Expanded clones get a size class; other rows say once, few or many, or leave the size out.

TRBJ2-3,many,TRBV10-3,TRBD1,CAISGGQGATDTQYF,TGTGCCATCAGTGGCGGACAGGGCGCGACAGATACGCAGTATTTT
TRBJ2-5,.,TRBV2,TRBD2,CASRTSGRLPLQETQYF,TGTGCCAGCAGGACTAGCGGGAGACTCCCTCTACAAGAGACCCAGTACTTC
TRBJ2-1,.,TRBV5-1,TRBD2,CASSLIVLVASGGHNEQFF,TGCGCCAGCAGCTTGATAGTATTGGTCGCTAGCGGGGGACACAATGAGCAGTTCTTC
TRBJ1-5,.,TRBV6-5,TRBD1,CASSDGTGGQPQHF,TGTGCCAGCAGTGACGGGACAGGGGGTCAGCCCCAGCATTTT
TRBJ2-3,few,TRBV20-1,.,CSARDAGSRSTDTQYF,TGCAGTGCTAGAGATGCCGGGAGTAGGAGCACAGATACGCAGTATTTT
TRBJ1-5,.,TRBV6-2/TRBV6-3,.,CASGWQVSQPQHF,TGTGCCAGCGGGTGGCAGGTGAGTCAGCCCCAGCATTTT
TRBJ2-5,.,TRBV9,.,CASSVGQRPDQETQYF,TGTGCCAGCAGCGTAGGCCAGCGGCCCGACCAAGAGACCCAGTACTTC
TRBJ1-5,.,TRBV19,.,CASRRASLSNQPQHF,TGTGCCAGTAGGAGGGCAAGTTTAAGCAATCAGCCCCAGCATTTT
TRBJ2-1,.,TRBV4-2,.,CASSQNPQRQETQFF,TGTGCCAGCAGCCAAAACCCTCAGAGACAAGAGACCCAGTTCTTC
TRBJ2-3,.,TRBV3-1,TRBD2,CASSQMTSGGPFDTQYF,TGTGCCAGCAGCCAAATGACTAGCGGGGGGCCCTTTGATACGCAGTATTTT
TRBJ1-2,.,TRBV14,.,CASSQGGEPYGYTF,TGTGCCAGCAGCCAAGGGGGGGAGCCGTATGGCTACACCTTC
TRBJ2-3,few,TRBV3-1,.,CASSHREGQTLTDTQYF,TGTGCCAGCAGCCACCGTGAGGGACAAACCCTGACAGATACGCAGTATTTT
TRBJ2-3,.,TRBV20-1,TRBD2,CSVSSGGTDTQYF,TGCAGTGTATCTAGCGGCGGCACAGATACGCAGTATTTT
TRBJ1-1,.,TRBV12-3/TRBV12-4,.,CASSLSRQAKNTEAFF,TGTGCCAGCAGTCTCTCCCGACAGGCTAAGAACACTGAAGCTTTCTTT
TRBJ1-6,.,TRBV6-4,.,CASSDLPGTSLHF,TGTGCCAGCAGTGACTTACCAGGAACATCCCTCCACTTT
TRBJ2-3,few,TRBV2,.,CASSENTRRDTQYF,TGTGCCAGCAGTGAGAACACCCGGAGAGATACGCAGTATTTT
TRBJ2-6,.,TRBV28,.,CASSPRGRGISGANVLTF,TGTGCCAGCAGCCCTAGGGGACGGGGGATTTCTGGGGCCAACGTCCTGACTTTC
TRBJ2-1,many,TRBV5-1,.,CASRSVLAFYNEQFF,TGCGCCAGCAGGTCGGTGCTAGCGTTCTACAATGAGCAGTTCTTC
TRBJ2-1,.,TRBV7-9,.,CASSPPSSRPYDEQFF,TGTGCCAGCAGCCCGCCGAGTAGCCGCCCCTACGATGAGCAGTTCTTC
TRBJ1-1,.,TRBV5-1,.,CASSFSRGTTEAFF,TGCGCCAGCAGCTTCTCAAGGGGGACAACTGAAGCTTTCTTT
TRBJ2-7,few,TRBV14,TRBD1,CASSQLTGTGSYEQYF,TGTGCCAGCAGCCAGCTTACCGGGACAGGGTCCTACGAGCAGTACTTC
TRBJ1-6,.,TRBV7-9,.,CASSATSRIGNSPLHF,TGTGCCAGCAGCGCAACTTCGCGCATCGGGAATTCACCCCTCCACTTT
TRBJ1-1,few,TRBV29-1,.,CSVRALNTEAFF,TGCAGCGTCCGGGCGTTGAACACTGAAGCTTTCTTT
TRBJ2-7,many,TRBV6-5,TRBD1,CASSYAPDRGYEQYF,TGTGCCAGCAGTTACGCCCCGGACAGGGGTTACGAGCAGTACTTC
TRBJ2-3,few,TRBV7-9,TRBD2,CASSSRLAGSDTQYF,TGTGCCAGCAGCTCGCGACTAGCGGGATCAGATACGCAGTATTTT